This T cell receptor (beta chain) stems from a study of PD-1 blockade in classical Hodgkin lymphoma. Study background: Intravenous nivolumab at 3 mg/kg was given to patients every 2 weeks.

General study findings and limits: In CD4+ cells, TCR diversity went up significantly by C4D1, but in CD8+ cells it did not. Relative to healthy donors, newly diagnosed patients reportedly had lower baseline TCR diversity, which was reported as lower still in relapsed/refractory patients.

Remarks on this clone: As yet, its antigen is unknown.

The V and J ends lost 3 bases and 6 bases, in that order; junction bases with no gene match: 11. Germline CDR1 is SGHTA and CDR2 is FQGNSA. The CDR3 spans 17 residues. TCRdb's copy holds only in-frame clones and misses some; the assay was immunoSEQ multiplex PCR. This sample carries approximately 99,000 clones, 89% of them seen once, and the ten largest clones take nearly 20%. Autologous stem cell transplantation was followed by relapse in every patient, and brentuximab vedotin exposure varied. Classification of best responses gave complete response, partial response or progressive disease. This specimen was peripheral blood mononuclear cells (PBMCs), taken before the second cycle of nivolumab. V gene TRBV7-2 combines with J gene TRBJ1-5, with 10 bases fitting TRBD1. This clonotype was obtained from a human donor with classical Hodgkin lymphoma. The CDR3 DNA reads TGTGCCAGCAGCTTTGGTCTCACGGGACAGGGGATTCAGCCCCAGCATTTT. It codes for CASSFGLTGQGIQPQHF.